A single sample gave rise to the 9 T cell receptor beta chains below, sequenced in a study of OX40 agonist ivuxolimab in advanced cancers. TCRdb's table, derived via immunoSEQ multiplex PCR, lists solely in-frame clones and lacks some. The table lists tens of thousands of clones, around 86% of them singletons. The sequenced sample was CD4+ or CD8+ T cells sorted from blood, obtained in a trial of the OX40 agonist ivuxolimab. The receptors come from an adult with an advanced solid tumor such as melanoma, head and neck, liver or kidney cancer.

The chain uses TRBV7-8 and TRBJ1-3, with D hard to call. This CDR3 is built from 18 residues. V gave up 0 bases and J gave up 0 bases, with 15 bases separating them. Per the germline V gene, CDR1 is SGHVS and CDR2 is FQNEAQ. The CDR3: CASSLALRQANSGNTIYF. CDR3 in DNA: TGTGCCAGCAGCTTAGCGTTACGGCAAGCTAACTCTGGAAACACCATATATTTT.

The genes are TRBV18 and TRBJ1-2; 9 bases agree with TRBD1. The CDR3 contains 13 residues. Germline CDR1 reads KGHSH; CDR2 reads LQKENI. V was pared by 6 bases and J by 8 bases, with 7 bases of the junction left unmatched. The CDR3 here is CASSPGQGRGYTF. CDR3 bases: TGTGCCAGCTCCCCGGGACAGGGAAGAGGCTACACCTTC.

This clone showed up just a few times. The chain couples TRBV19 to TRBJ2-1; 10 bases are shared with TRBD2. Germline trimming cut 5 bases from V and 8 bases from J; bases unmatched to any gene: 9. Germline CDR1 and CDR2: LNHDA and SQIVND (reference sequence). The CDR3 totals 15 residues. The CDR3, as DNA: TGTGCCAGTAGTCTGAGGACTAGCGGTCGCCATGAGCAGTTCTTC. Translating gives CASSLRTSGRHEQFF.

This rearrangement joins TRBV2 to TRBJ1-6; no clear D. Trimming removed 6 bases from V and 8 bases from J, with 8 bases in between. Germline CDR1 is SNHLY and CDR2 is FYNNEI. This CDR3 contains 12 residues. CDR3 amino acids: CASRGMDSPLHF. CDR3 nucleotides: TGTGCCAGCAGGGGGATGGATTCACCCCTCCACTTT.

As DNA, the CDR3 is TGTGCCAGCAGCTCGACTAGCGGCTCGAACTCCTACAATGAGCAGTTCTTC. This encodes CASSSTSGSNSYNEQFF. The chain is built from TRBV11-3 and TRBJ2-1; 9 bases fit TRBD2. The ends lost 4 bases at V and 0 bases at J; junction bases unmatched: 7. Germline CDR1 is SGHNT and CDR2 is YENEEA. This CDR3 is 17 amino acids long.

The J gene is TRBJ2-5, the V gene TRBV4-1; no clear D gene. Trimming cost V 1 base and J 0 bases, with 9 bases left between them. CDR1 is MGHRA, CDR2 YSYEKL, per germline. CDR3 size: 15 residues. CDR3 amino acids: CASSQVGWYQETQYF. CDR3 nucleotides: TGCGCCAGCAGCCAAGTCGGCTGGTACCAAGAGACCCAGTACTTC.

The J gene is TRBJ2-5, the V gene TRBV5-6; D might be TRBD1 (6 bases). V was clipped by 2 bases and J by 1 base, with 21 bases between them. The CDR3 extends over 18 amino acids. Germline V gene sequence: CDR1 SGHDT, CDR2 YYEEEE. Here the CDR3 DNA reads TGTGCCAGCAGCTTCTTCTGGGGGACGACAGGAGTCCAAGAGACCCAGTACTTC. This encodes CASSFFWGTTGVQETQYF.

The chain has TRBV5-1 and TRBJ2-1, with TRBD2 identical over 12 bases. After removal of 0 bases from V and 7 bases from J, the junction contained 5 bases not matched to a gene. CDR1 is SGHRS and CDR2 is YFSETQ in the germline V gene. The CDR3 has 16 residues. For the CDR3, the DNA is TGCGCCAGCAGCTTGGCGGCTAGCGGGAGGGGGAATGAGCAGTTCTTC. Translating gives CASSLAASGRGNEQFF. Together with reference TRBV5-1 and TRBJ2-1, the CDR3 gives the full variable domain: KAGVTQTPRYLIKTRGQQVTLSCSPISGHRSVSWYQQTPGQGLQFLFEYFSETQRNKGNFPGRFSGRQFSNSRSEMNVSTLELGDSALYLCASSLAASGRGNEQFFGPGTRLTVL.

The chain uses TRBV6-1 and TRBJ1-2, with D unclear. Trimming took 2 bases from V and 4 from J, leaving 11 bases between them. The germline V gene has CDR1 MNHNS and CDR2 SASEGT. CDR3 size: 14 residues. CDR3 nucleotide sequence: TGTGCCAGCAGTGAAAGTAGGCAGCGCTATGGCTACACCTTC. Translated: CASSESRQRYGYTF.